This entry lists 3 T cell receptor beta chains sequenced from one sample in a study of blood T cell repertoires in COVID-19. Clones were read by immunoSEQ multiplex PCR, and TCRdb kept only the in-frame ones, dropping some. Here the sample spans around 130,000 clones, roughly four fifths being singletons. The specimen was PBMCs or T cells enriched from blood (not recorded which). The source is a man aged 30-40 years who had recovered from COVID-19.

This clone appeared a few times. CDR3: CASSSGTVYGYTF. The CDR3, as DNA: TGTGCCAGCAGTTCAGGGACAGTCTATGGCTACACCTTC. This rearrangement joins TRBV6-5 to TRBJ1-2; TRBD1 agrees at 7 bases. The germline gives CDR1 MNHEY, CDR2 SVGAGI. Losses at the gene ends were 4 bases for V and 4 bases for J; bases not matched to a gene: 3. CDR3 size: 13 residues.

The chain couples TRBV7-9 to TRBJ2-1, with TRBD1 matching over 8 bases. V dropped 0 bases and J dropped 0; count of bases not matched to a gene: 4. Germline assignment: CDR1 SEHNR and CDR2 FQNEAQ (reference sequence). There are 17 residues in the CDR3. CDR3 residues: CASSLADRASSYNEQFF. Written as DNA, the CDR3 is TGTGCCAGCAGCTTAGCGGACAGGGCGAGCTCCTACAATGAGCAGTTCTTC.

The chain is built from TRBV5-1 and TRBJ1-5; TRBD1 might be the D (5 bases). V was cut by 4 bases and J by 6 bases, with 17 bases left in between. CDR1 and CDR2 (germline): SGHRS, YFSETQ. The CDR3 covers 15 residues. The CDR3 loop reads CASSPGVGDGQPQHF. The CDR3 bases are TGCGCCAGCAGCCCGGGGGTAGGGGACGGTCAGCCCCAGCATTTT.